This T cell receptor beta chain was retrieved from a study of CD8 T cells in ankylosing spondylitis. With respect to this clonotype: Its target is unknown.

Germline assignment: CDR1 MDHEN and CDR2 SYDVKM. The CDR3 spans 17 residues. V shed 6 bases and J shed 0 bases, with 20 bases lying between them. Study observations and caveats: CD8+ cells made up the disease-linked clones, which were relatively rare in peripheral blood.

In making TCR beta libraries, quantitative 5'-RACE with molecular barcodes was used. TCRdb reprocessed the 5' RACE reads via MiXCR and lists one record per CDR3 protein. The sample lists 180,000 or so distinct CDR3 sequences, approximately 10% occurring once. The V and J genes are TRBV28 and TRBJ1-2; maybe TRBD1 (6 bases). This clonotype was obtained from a male donor with ankylosing spondylitis or in good health (not recorded which). Sequencing was performed on blood, either unsorted or a sorted T cell fraction (not recorded which). The CDR3 nucleotides read TGTGCCAGCAGCCGTTGGGGGGGGGGCATCACTAACTATGGCTACACCTTC. It codes for CASSRWGGGITNYGYTF.